One and the same sample provided the 4 T cell receptor beta chains below, sequenced in a study of cytomegalovirus exposure and HLA in healthy donors. Primers for the PCR totalled 60 Vbeta and 13 Jbeta. TCRdb's copy holds only in-frame clones and misses some; the assay was immunoSEQ multiplex PCR. This table has about 190,000 clones, about four fifths appearing once. The sample consisted of PBMCs. The receptors derive from a man aged 25 to 45 in good health and CMV-seropositive.

This chain links TRBV19 with TRBJ2-1; D may be TRBD2 (6 bases). The germline CDR1 and CDR2 sequences are LNHDA and SQIVND (reference sequence). Trimming pared 10 bases from V and 4 bases from J, leaving 20 bases between. The CDR3 is made up of 15 amino acids. The DNA of the CDR3 is TGTGCCACTTGGGGTCGGGAGACTCCATACAATGAGCAGTTCTTC. This codes for CATWGRETPYNEQFF.

Only a few counts were recorded for this clone. The genes are TRBV7-9 and TRBJ2-7; the D gene is possibly TRBD2 (6 bases). V lost 5 bases and J lost 4, with 24 bases in between. The CDR3 covers 17 residues. CDR1 is SEHNR and CDR2 is FQNEAQ in the germline V gene (reference sequence). In DNA form, the CDR3 reads TGTGCCAGCAGCGAATTTGCGGGGTCATCTACTCGGTACGAGCAGTACTTC. Translation: CASSEFAGSSTRYEQYF.

The rearrangement links TRBV5-1 to TRBJ2-7, with 8 nucleotides matching TRBD1. Germline lookup yields CDR1 SGHRS and CDR2 YFSETQ. The CDR3 spans 15 residues. The V gene end was trimmed by 4 bases and the J gene end by 2 bases; junction bases not matched to a gene: 8. CDR3 nucleotides: TGCGCCAGCAGCCAGACGGACAGGGCCCCCTACGAGCAGTACTTC. The encoded protein is CASSQTDRAPYEQYF. The full variable domain, completed using reference TRBV5-1 and TRBJ2-7, is KAGVTQTPRYLIKTRGQQVTLSCSPISGHRSVSWYQQTPGQGLQFLFEYFSETQRNKGNFPGRFSGRQFSNSRSEMNVSTLELGDSALYLCASSQTDRAPYEQYFGPGTRLTVT.

V and J are TRBV19 and TRBJ2-7; TRBD1 aligns across 7 bases. Germline V CDR1 and CDR2: LNHDA, SQIVND (reference sequence). The ends lost 1 base at V and 0 bases at J; junction bases unmatched: 3. The CDR3 has 15 amino acids. CDR3 nucleotide sequence: TGTGCCAGTAGTATAGCTGGACAGGACTCCTACGAGCAGTACTTC. This translates into CASSIAGQDSYEQYF. Complete variable domain (other parts from reference TRBV19 and TRBJ2-7): DGGITQSPKYLFRKEGQNVTLSCEQNLNHDAMYWYRQDPGQGLRLIYYSQIVNDFQKGDIAEGYSVSREKKESFPLTVTSAQKNPTAFYLCASSIAGQDSYEQYFGPGTRLTVT.